These T cell receptor beta chains were read from a single sample in a study of control samples from healthy donors and cancer patients. The assay was immunoSEQ multiplex PCR, and TCRdb's table has in-frame clones only and misses some. The sample holds 150,000 or so clones, around 90% seen once. The material sequenced was blood. The receptors derive from a man between 25 and 39 years old in good health. The CDR3 runs from the conserved cysteine through the conserved F or W. The D gene is left open where the match is weak. Expanded clones get a size class; other rows say once, few or many, or leave the size out.

d_gene	abundance	v_gene	j_gene	CDR3aa	CDR3nt
-	-	TRBV3-1/TRBV3-2	TRBJ1-1	CASSLRGPPDLNTEAFF	TGTGCCAGCAGCTTACGGGGGCCTCCCGACTTGAACACTGAAGCTTTCTTT
TRBD2	-	TRBV19	TRBJ2-1	CASSWKVSGRNNEQFF	TGTGCCAGTAGTTGGAAGGTGAGCGGGAGAAACAATGAGCAGTTCTTC
-	-	TRBV7-2	TRBJ2-3	CASSSPQTDTQYF	TGTGCCAGCAGCTCCCCCCAAACAGATACGCAGTATTTT
-	-	TRBV5-5	TRBJ2-1	CASSLVAGAVGIEQFF	TGTGCCAGCAGCTTGGTGGCGGGGGCGGTCGGTATTGAGCAGTTCTTC
-	-	TRBV4-1	TRBJ1-5	CASSQDFTKSGVDQPQHF	TGCGCCAGCAGCCAAGATTTCACGAAATCGGGGGTGGATCAGCCCCAGCATTTT
-	-	TRBV6-5	TRBJ1-6	CASSSQTSPLHF	TGTGCCAGCAGTTCACAAACTTCACCCCTCCACTTT
-	once	TRBV2	TRBJ2-3	CASLFTGSTDTQYF	TGTGCCAGCCTGTTCACGGGATCGACAGATACGCAGTATTTT
-	-	TRBV25-1	TRBJ2-1	CASSESPSLVRNEQFF	TGTGCCAGCAGTGAATCCCCCTCGCTAGTTAGGAATGAGCAGTTCTTC
TRBD1	-	TRBV6-5	TRBJ1-2	CASSWDRAIGYTF	TGTGCCAGCAGTTGGGACAGGGCTATTGGCTACACCTTC
TRBD2	-	TRBV3-1/TRBV3-2	TRBJ2-3	CASSLRSSGSYPDTQYF	TGTGCCAGCAGCCTCCGGAGTAGCGGGAGTTACCCAGATACGCAGTATTTT
-	-	TRBV15	TRBJ1-1	CATSPTGQKSAEAFF	TGTGCCACCAGTCCGACAGGCCAGAAGAGCGCTGAAGCTTTCTTT
-	-	TRBV3-1/TRBV3-2	TRBJ2-5	CASSRETQYF	TGTGCCAGCAGCCGGGAGACCCAGTACTTC
-	-	TRBV6-6	TRBJ2-4	CASSSENIQYF	TGTGCCAGCAGCTCAGAAAACATTCAGTACTTC
-	-	TRBV2	TRBJ2-2	CASSEDLRNTGELFF	TGTGCCAGCAGTGAAGACCTTCGGAACACCGGGGAGCTGTTTTTT
-	-	TRBV2	TRBJ2-2	CASSEMRQNTGELFF	TGTGCCAGCAGTGAGATGAGACAGAACACCGGGGAGCTGTTTTTT
-	-	TRBV7-8	TRBJ1-1	CASSLGSEAFF	TGTGCCAGCAGCTTGGGCTCTGAAGCTTTCTTT
TRBD1	-	TRBV2	TRBJ1-1	CASSALDRGGAEAFF	TGTGCCAGCAGTGCCTTGGACAGGGGTGGTGCTGAAGCTTTCTTT
-	-	TRBV18	TRBJ2-3	CASSPIGTPEDTQYF	TGTGCCAGCTCACCGATCGGGACTCCCGAAGATACGCAGTATTTT